This entry is about one T cell receptor (beta chain). Its antigen is unidentified. The germline CDR1 and CDR2 sequences are SGHVS and FNYEAQ. CDR3 length: 18 residues. Unmatched junction bases numbered 9, after V lost 5 bases and J lost 1 base. The data belong to a study of blood T cells in healthy people across ages. Broader study findings: Considered underestimates were the diversity estimates obtained from one million T cells.

Each individual donor underwent a draw of approximately 10 milliliters of peripheral blood. A minimum of 6 million PBMCs was isolated per sample. The amount of total RNA extracted per sample was at least 5.5 micrograms. With a J-beta primer mix and a sample-barcoded 5' primer, a second PCR ran about 6 to 11 cycles. Using its own MiXCR run on the 5' RACE reads, TCRdb lists one record per CDR3 protein. The table records 720,000 or so distinct CDR3 sequences, around 43% of them present only once. This receptor was obtained from an elderly man in good health. The chain uses TRBV7-6 and TRBJ2-1; 12 bases match TRBD2. Sequenced sample: blood. The CDR3, as DNA: TGTGCCAGCAGCGTACTAGCGGGGGGACTTCTTTCCTACAATGAGCAGTTCTTC. It specifies CASSVLAGGLLSYNEQFF.